The 31 T cell receptor beta chains listed next were all sequenced from one sample in a study of breast tumors, draining lymph nodes, adjacent tissues. Each CDR3 protein gets one entry after TCRdb re-called the multiplex PCR reads with MiXCR. The sample carries under 25,000 distinct CDR3 sequences, approximately 41% recorded once. Sequencing was performed on breast tumor tissue. The receptor set was obtained from a female donor with breast cancer. Some clones in this sample may be carry-over from other donors' samples.

In this sample, this clonotype is medium-sized (0.01 to 0.1%). This CDR3 reads CASSPGGQYYEQYF. The CDR3 DNA reads as TGTGCCAGCAGCCCGGGGGGACAGTACTACGAGCAGTACTTC. The V gene is TRBV5-6, the J gene TRBJ2-7; D possibly uses TRBD1 or TRBD2 (7 bases each). Germline assignment: CDR1 SGHDT and CDR2 YYEEEE. V lost 4 bases and J 3 bases, leaving 14 bases between the germline ends. This CDR3 contains 14 residues.

To note about this clonotype: This may come from a read error, since a much larger clone is one base off. The chain combines TRBV6-1 with TRBJ1-4; the D gene is possibly TRBD1 (5 bases). Per germline, CDR1 MNHNS and CDR2 SASEGT. The germline V and J ends were trimmed by 5 bases and 8 bases, with 15 bases remaining between them. The CDR3 extends over 14 amino acids. The CDR3 sequence is CASSRRQGAEKLFF. In nucleotides, the CDR3 is TGTGCCAGCAGTCGTAGGCAGGGAGCCGAAAAACTGTTTTTT.

This clonotype has at least ten counts. A read error may be the cause here, since a much bigger clone is one base away. The chain employs TRBV6-2 or TRBV6-3 and TRBJ2-1; possible D gene TRBD2, 6 bases. Germline V lookup: CDR1 MNHEY, CDR2 SVGEGT. V gave up 8 bases and J gave up 4 bases, with 15 bases separating them. The CDR3 contains 14 residues. CDR3 in amino acids: CASGPGASYNEQFF. The CDR3 DNA reads as TGTGCCAGCGGGCCGGGAGCCTCTTACAATGAGCAGTTCTTC.

This chain connects TRBV6-1 to TRBJ1-1, with TRBD1 identical over 8 bases. Trimming removed 6 bases from V and 1 base from J; junction bases left unmatched: 13. The CDR3 contains 17 residues. From germline, CDR1 is MNHNS and CDR2 SASEGT. The CDR3 sequence: CASSTTNTGGKNTEAFF. The CDR3, as DNA: TGTGCCAGCAGCACCACAAACACAGGGGGGAAGAACACTGAAGCTTTCTTT.

Concerning this clonotype itself: An end of the junction does not agree with germline; a read error may underlie this. The genes are TRBV6-1 and TRBJ2-3; 9 nucleotides align to TRBD1. This CDR3 region has 14 residues. Germline lookup yields CDR1 MNHNS and CDR2 SASEGT. CDR3 sequence: CASRGTGYTDAQYF. The CDR3 DNA sequence: TGTGCCAGCAGGGGGACAGGGTACACAGATGCGCAGTATTTT.

V gene TRBV20-1 combines with J gene TRBJ1-2, with D perhaps matching TRBD1 (5 bases). The CDR3 runs to 12 residues. Germline CDR1 and CDR2: DFQATT and SNEGSKA (reference sequence). Trimming took 3 bases from V and 6 from J, leaving 11 bases between them. CDR3 nucleotide sequence: TGCAGTGCTAGGGGGCTACCAAATGGCTACACCTTC. Its translation is CSARGLPNGYTF.

V usage is TRBV2 and J usage is TRBJ1-3; the D is unclear. The CDR3 contains 13 residues. Germline V lookup: CDR1 SNHLY, CDR2 FYNNEI. The ends were cut back, 4 bases at V and 2 bases at J, with 6 bases in the middle. CDR3 residues: CASSAGAGNTIYF. The CDR3 DNA is TGTGCCAGCAGTGCCGGGGCTGGAAACACCATATATTTT.

This clonotype has a count of ten or more. The rearrangement uses TRBV18 and TRBJ2-5, with no clear D. V lost 3 bases and J 2 bases, leaving 1 base between the germline ends. In germline, CDR1 is KGHSH, CDR2 LQKENI. There are 11 residues in the CDR3. CDR3 protein: CASSPQETQYF. The CDR3 DNA reads TGTGCCAGCTCACCTCAAGAGACCCAGTACTTC.

V and J are TRBV7-9 and TRBJ2-2; maybe TRBD1 (5 bases). V lost 5 bases and J 6 bases, leaving 10 bases between the germline ends. CDR3 size: 13 residues. Germline V gene lookup returns CDR1 SEHNR and CDR2 FQNEAQ (reference sequence). The chain's CDR3 is CASSRTNPGELFF. The DNA for the CDR3 is TGTGCCAGCAGCCGGACAAACCCCGGGGAGCTGTTTTTT.

The gene calls are TRBV20-1 and TRBJ1-5; D unresolved. Per the germline V gene, CDR1 is DFQATT and CDR2 is SNEGSKA (reference sequence). V shed 4 bases and J shed 2 bases, with 12 bases lying between them. This CDR3 is built from 14 residues. Here the CDR3 DNA reads TGCAGTGCTATCAGTTCAGCGCGCAATCAGCCCCAGCATTTT. Translating gives CSAISSARNQPQHF.

This clonotype was counted ten times or more. The gene calls are TRBV7-9 and TRBJ2-7; D is ambiguous. The germline V gene has CDR1 SEHNR and CDR2 FQNEAQ (reference sequence). This CDR3 is 11 amino acids long. V was cut by 7 bases and J by 0 bases, with 4 bases left in between. The CDR3 reads CASTDSYEQYF. Written as DNA, the CDR3 is TGTGCCAGCACCGACTCCTACGAGCAGTACTTC. Drawing the rest from reference TRBV7-9 and TRBJ2-7, the complete variable domain is DTGVSQNPRHKITKRGQNVTFRCDPISEHNRLYWYRQTLGQGPEFLTYFQNEAQLEKSRLLSDRFSAERPKGSFSTLEIQRTEQGDSAMYLCASTDSYEQYFGPGTRLTVT.

This clonotype was observed at least ten times. This sequence joins TRBV5-5 and TRBJ2-2, with D maybe TRBD1 (5 bases). CDR3 length: 15 residues. The V end was cut by 2 bases, the J end by 2 bases, with 10 bases between. From germline, CDR1 is SGHKS and CDR2 YYEKEE (reference sequence). The CDR3 DNA is TGTGCCAGCAGCTTCGGACATCGAAACACCGGGGAGCTGTTTTTT. It encodes CASSFGHRNTGELFF.

This chain joins TRBV6-1 and TRBJ2-1; D might be TRBD2 (5 bases). The CDR3 extends over 14 amino acids. Germline-derived CDR1 and CDR2 are MNHNS and SASEGT. V lost 8 bases and J lost 4, with 15 bases in between. CDR3 region: CASLQRMRYNEQFF. CDR3 coding DNA: TGTGCCAGCCTACAGCGGATGCGGTACAATGAGCAGTTCTTC.

This clonotype has ten or more counts. The chain uses TRBV5-8 and TRBJ2-1; a weak D match, TRBD2 (6 bases). Germline V gives CDR1 SGHTS, CDR2 YDEGEE. CDR3 length: 15 amino acids. Trimming cost V 2 bases and J 0 bases, with 9 bases left between them. The CDR3 is CASSLAGPSYNEQFF. DNA of the CDR3: TGTGCCAGCAGCTTAGCGGGCCCCTCCTACAATGAGCAGTTCTTC.

This chain uses TRBV12-3 or TRBV12-4 with TRBJ2-1; 7 bases are a match to TRBD1. CDR3 length: 14 amino acids. J was trimmed by 4 bases and V by 5 bases; bases with no gene match: 5. CDR3 amino acids: CASSPGQTYNEQFF. In nucleotides, the CDR3 is TGTGCCAGCAGTCCGGGACAGACTTACAATGAGCAGTTCTTC.

This rearrangement joins TRBV29-1 to TRBJ2-3, with 7 positions matching TRBD2. Germline CDR1 and CDR2: SQVTM and ANQGSEA. This CDR3 has 15 amino acids. CDR3 in DNA: TGCAGAGATTCCGGGGGGTTAGGCACCACAGATACGCAGTATTTT. Translating it yields CRDSGGLGTTDTQYF.

This clonotype was observed at least ten times. A much larger clone lies a single base off, so this may be a read error. The chain joins TRBV6-2 or TRBV6-3 to TRBJ2-5, with D perhaps TRBD1 (6 bases). The V end was cut by 5 bases, the J end by 5 bases, with 12 bases between. CDR1 is MNHEY and CDR2 is SVGEGT in the germline V gene. The CDR3 spans 13 residues. CDR3 nucleotide sequence: TGTGCCAGCAGTCCAACAGGGATCGAGACCCAGTACTTC. Translation: CASSPTGIETQYF.

The table lists this clonotype with many counts. The chain joins TRBV12-3 or TRBV12-4 to TRBJ1-5; the match to TRBD1 covers 9 bases. There are 15 residues in the CDR3. J gave up 3 bases and V 7 bases, and 7 bases lay outside the gene matches. CDR3 protein: CASTRDRVPNQPQHF. The CDR3 DNA reads TGTGCCAGCACCCGGGACAGGGTGCCCAATCAGCCCCAGCATTTT.

There are a few counts of this clonotype. Possible read error: a much larger clone is one base away. CDR3 coding DNA: TGCAGTGCTAGAGATGACAGGGGGGGAACCATTCAGTACTTC. Protein product: CSARDDRGGTIQYF. V is TRBV20-1 and J is TRBJ2-4; 9 bases are a match to TRBD1. J gave up 9 bases and V 0 bases, and 6 bases lay outside the gene matches. This CDR3 has 14 amino acids. Germline CDR1 and CDR2: DFQATT and SNEGSKA (reference sequence).

This clonotype has only a few counts. The chain has TRBV20-1 and TRBJ2-1, with a weak D call TRBD2 (6 bases). The CDR3 spans 15 residues. Germline values: CDR1 DFQATT, CDR2 SNEGSKA (reference sequence). V lost 0 bases to trimming and J lost 0 bases, with 9 bases between them. CDR3 in amino acids: CSARDTGSSYNEQFF. Here the CDR3 DNA reads TGCAGTGCTAGAGATACCGGGAGCTCCTACAATGAGCAGTTCTTC.

The gene calls are TRBV19 and TRBJ2-7, with 13 bases lining up with TRBD2. The CDR3 is made up of 15 amino acids. Germline CDR1 is LNHDA and CDR2 is SQIVND (reference sequence). Trimming at V came to 4 bases and at J to 3 bases, leaving 3 bases not matched to a gene. The CDR3 sequence: CASSKGTSGVYEQYF. DNA of the CDR3: TGTGCCAGTAGTAAGGGGACTAGCGGGGTCTACGAGCAGTACTTC.

The chain has TRBV2 and TRBJ2-7; possibly TRBD1 for D (6 bases). Germline assignment: CDR1 SNHLY and CDR2 FYNNEI. CDR3 length equals 15 residues. The V end was cut by 8 bases, the J end by 7 bases, with 24 bases between. The CDR3 nucleotides are TGTGCCAGCTCTTCTATTGACAGGACCTACGAAGAGCAGTACTTC. Amino acids: CASSSIDRTYEEQYF.

In this sample, this clonotype turned up many times. The chain is built from TRBV24-1 and TRBJ2-1; D may be TRBD1 or TRBD2 (5 bases each). There are 14 residues in the CDR3. The germline V gene encodes CDR1 KGHDR and CDR2 SFDVKD. The V and J ends lost 9 bases and 5 bases respectively, with 16 bases between them. The CDR3 sequence is CATGTPRRDNEQFF. The CDR3 region has the DNA TGTGCCACCGGGACCCCGCGACGGGACAATGAGCAGTTCTTC.

This chain connects TRBV6-2 or TRBV6-3 to TRBJ2-7; 10 bases map to TRBD2. The length of the CDR3 is 16 residues. Germline V gene lookup returns CDR1 MNHEY and CDR2 SVGEGT. V lost 6 bases and J lost 4; bases outside the gene matches: 12. The CDR3 sequence: CASRGGLAWRGYEQYF. CDR3 DNA sequence: TGTGCCAGCAGGGGGGGACTAGCGTGGAGAGGGTACGAGCAGTACTTC.

The sample holds many counts of this clonotype. This chain connects TRBV20-1 to TRBJ2-7; TRBD2 agrees at 16 bases. Germline assignment: CDR1 DFQATT and CDR2 SNEGSKA (reference sequence). The CDR3 spans 19 residues. With V trimmed by 5 bases and J by 2 bases, 15 bases remained unmatched. Here the CDR3 DNA reads TGCAGTGCTTTAAGACCCGGGACTAGCGGGAGGGCCCTCACCTACGAGCAGTACTTC. This codes for CSALRPGTSGRALTYEQYF.

This clonotype was seen many times. The gene calls are TRBV30 and TRBJ1-4; D is unclear. This CDR3 comprises 13 residues. From germline, CDR1 is GTSNPN and CDR2 SVGIG (reference sequence). Trimming left V 4 bases short and J 10 bases short, with 16 bases between. As DNA, the CDR3 is TGTGCCTGGACGGGCGGACCCCAAGGAAAACTGTTTTTT. Translating it yields CAWTGGPQGKLFF.

The V and J genes are TRBV2 and TRBJ2-7; the D is unclear. CDR1 and CDR2 (germline): SNHLY, FYNNEI. The CDR3 length is 13 residues. The ends were cut back, 7 bases at V and 0 bases at J, with 10 bases in the middle. This chain's CDR3 is CASTPGTSYEQYF. Written as DNA, the CDR3 is TGTGCCAGCACCCCGGGTACCTCCTACGAGCAGTACTTC.

This clonotype was recorded at least ten times. The chain recombines TRBV9 with TRBJ2-3; D is possibly TRBD2 (5 bases). Trimming took 4 bases from V and 6 from J, leaving 12 bases between them. Germline lookup yields CDR1 SGDLS and CDR2 YYNGEE. The CDR3 covers 13 residues. The chain's CDR3 is CASSPPGRDTQYF. In DNA, the CDR3 is TGTGCCAGCAGCCCGCCGGGAAGGGATACGCAGTATTTT.

J is TRBJ1-6 and V is TRBV19; 9 bases map to TRBD1. This CDR3 comprises 14 residues. Trimming at V came to 6 bases and at J to 10 bases, leaving 7 bases not matched to a gene. Germline loops: CDR1 LNHDA, CDR2 SQIVND (reference sequence). The CDR3 is CASRTGTGPSPLHF. As DNA, the CDR3 is TGTGCCAGTAGAACCGGGACAGGGCCCTCACCCCTCCACTTT.

This clonotype was seen ten or more times. The J gene is TRBJ2-2, the V gene TRBV11-2, with 7 bases lining up with TRBD2. Trimming removed 3 bases from V and 6 bases from J; junction bases left unmatched: 7. There are 15 residues in the CDR3. Germline V CDR1 and CDR2: SGHAT, FQNNGV. CDR3 nucleotide sequence: TGTGCCAGCAGCTTCGTCGGGAGGAGACCCGGGGAGCTGTTTTTT. Protein product: CASSFVGRRPGELFF.

The rearrangement joins TRBV20-1 to TRBJ2-1, with TRBD2 identical over 11 bases. Germline V lookup: CDR1 DFQATT, CDR2 SNEGSKA (reference sequence). V lost 4 bases to trimming and J lost 7 bases; unmatched junction nucleotides: 18. The CDR3 has 18 amino acids. CDR3 sequence reads: CSAIQALLGLAGGNEQFF. DNA of the CDR3: TGCAGTGCTATACAAGCCTTACTTGGACTAGCGGGTGGAAATGAGCAGTTCTTC.